This T cell receptor beta chain was profiled in a study of regulatory T cells in long-lasting Graves disease. For the study at large: By definition, persistent Graves' disease involved antithyroid drugs for over 5 years alongside positive TSH receptor antibodies.

Time point in this sample: persistent/refractory GD, antithyroid drugs over 5 years with positive TRAb. PBMCs were the source of the RNA used for TCR sequencing. Patients were from an endocrinology department in Xi'an, China. General study results and limits: Persistent Graves' patients showed a TCR diversity that was lower than that of newly diagnosed ones.

This clonotype was detected many times. The antigen remains undetermined. Relying on iRepertoire HTBI primers and Arm-PCR of CDR3 regions, the team built TCR beta libraries. One entry per CDR3 protein, called by TCRdb with MiXCR from the multiplex PCR reads. The data show approximately 360,000 distinct CDR3 sequences, with roughly 23% seen just once and 25% to 35% held by the top ten. Looked up from germline, CDR1 is SGHTA and CDR2 is FQGNSA. There are 15 residues in the CDR3. The ends were cut back, 2 bases at V and 5 bases at J, with 15 bases in the middle. The chain employs TRBV7-2 and TRBJ1-1; D perhaps matches TRBD1 (6 bases). The sample in question was peripheral blood mononuclear cells (PBMCs), obtained when the disease was refractory, from a patient treated with antithyroid drugs. The sequence derives from a woman between 35 and 50 years old with Graves disease. The CDR3 sequence: CASSLFGGGGTEAFF. As DNA, the CDR3 is TGTGCCAGCAGCTTATTTGGGGGCGGAGGGACTGAAGCTTTCTTT.